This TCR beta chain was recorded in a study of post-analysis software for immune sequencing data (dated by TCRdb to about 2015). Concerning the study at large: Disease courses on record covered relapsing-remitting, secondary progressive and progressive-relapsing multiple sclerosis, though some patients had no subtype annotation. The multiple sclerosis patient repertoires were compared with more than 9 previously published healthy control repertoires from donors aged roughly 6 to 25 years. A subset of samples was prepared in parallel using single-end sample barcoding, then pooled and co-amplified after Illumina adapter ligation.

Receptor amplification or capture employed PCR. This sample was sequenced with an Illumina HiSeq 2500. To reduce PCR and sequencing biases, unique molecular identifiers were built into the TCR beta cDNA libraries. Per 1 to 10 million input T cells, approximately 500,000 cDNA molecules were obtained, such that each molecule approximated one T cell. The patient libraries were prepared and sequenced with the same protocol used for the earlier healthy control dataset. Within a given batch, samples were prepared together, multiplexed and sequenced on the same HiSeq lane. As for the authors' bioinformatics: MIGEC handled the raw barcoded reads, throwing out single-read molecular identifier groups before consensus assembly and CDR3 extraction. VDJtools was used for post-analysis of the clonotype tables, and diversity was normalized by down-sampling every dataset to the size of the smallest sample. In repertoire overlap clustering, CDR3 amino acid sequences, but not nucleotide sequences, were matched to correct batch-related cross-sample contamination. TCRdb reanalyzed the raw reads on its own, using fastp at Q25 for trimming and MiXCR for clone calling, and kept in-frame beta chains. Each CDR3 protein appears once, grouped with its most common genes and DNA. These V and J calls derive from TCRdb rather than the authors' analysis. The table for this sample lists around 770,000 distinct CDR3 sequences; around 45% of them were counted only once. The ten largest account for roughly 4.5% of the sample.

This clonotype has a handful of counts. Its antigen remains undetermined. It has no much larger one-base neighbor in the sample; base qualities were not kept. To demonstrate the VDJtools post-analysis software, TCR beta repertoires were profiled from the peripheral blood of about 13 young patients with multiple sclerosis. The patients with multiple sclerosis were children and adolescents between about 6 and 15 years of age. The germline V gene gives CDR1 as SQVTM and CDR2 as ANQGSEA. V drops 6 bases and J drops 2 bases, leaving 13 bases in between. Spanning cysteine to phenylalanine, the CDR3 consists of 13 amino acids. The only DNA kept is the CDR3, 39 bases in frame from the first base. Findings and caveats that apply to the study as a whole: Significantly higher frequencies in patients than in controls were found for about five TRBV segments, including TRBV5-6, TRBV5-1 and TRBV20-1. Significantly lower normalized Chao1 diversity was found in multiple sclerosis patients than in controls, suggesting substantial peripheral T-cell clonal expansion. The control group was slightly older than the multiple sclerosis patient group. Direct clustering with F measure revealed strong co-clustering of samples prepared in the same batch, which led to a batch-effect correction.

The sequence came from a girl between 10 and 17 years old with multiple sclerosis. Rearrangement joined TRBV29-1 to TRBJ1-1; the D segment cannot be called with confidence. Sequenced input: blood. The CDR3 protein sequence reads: CSVPREGNTEAFF. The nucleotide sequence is TGCAGCGTACCCCGGGAGGGAAACACTGAAGCTTTCTTT.